This TCR beta chain was sequenced for a study of T cells in Graves' hyperthyroidism and ophthalmopathy. In the study overall: Staff took peripheral blood when the initial diagnosis was made, before any treatment began. Study results and caveats: Most thyroid clonotypes that were expanded above 0.001 also turned up in blood. Ophthalmopathy cases were set apart from stable hyperthyroidism by a 13 V-J model.

Amplification of TCR beta CDR3 regions used RNA as the template. TCR CDR3 regions were first amplified by RT-PCR with HTBI primers. Using its own MiXCR run on the multiplex PCR reads, TCRdb lists one record per CDR3 protein. The profile shows more than 350,000 distinct CDR3 sequences, more than 12% of them singletons. Hyperthyroidism patients were newly diagnosed, had disease duration under 2 months, and were aged 18 to 65 years. This clonotype has ten or more counts. Antigen: not known. This CDR3 contains 13 residues. V was cut by 2 bases and J by 5 bases, with 9 bases left in between. The V gene's germline CDR1 is MNHEY and CDR2 SMNVEV (reference sequence).

The V call is TRBV27, the J call TRBJ1-1; D perhaps matches TRBD1 (6 bases). Input material: blood. The clonotype originates from a woman aged 25 to 39 with Graves' hyperthyroidism. The CDR3 DNA reads as TGTGCCAGCAGTTTAATCAGGGGTACTGAAGCTTTCTTT. It yields the protein CASSLIRGTEAFF.